One TCR beta chain is described in this entry. The table came from immunoSEQ multiplex PCR; TCRdb's copy has only in-frame clones and leaves some out. The sample yields around 340,000 clones, around 86% seen once. This entry is derived from a study of blood T cell repertoires in COVID-19. The CDR3 runs to 15 residues. Germline CDR1 and CDR2: SGDLS and YYNGEE. V lost 0 bases to trimming and J lost 2 bases, with 10 bases between them. The rearrangement uses TRBV9 and TRBJ2-3; weak D call: TRBD2 (5 bases). Sequencing input: PBMCs or T cells enriched from blood (not recorded which). The TCR sequence derives from a woman in her thirties or forties with acute COVID-19. CDR3 nucleotides: TGTGCCAGCAGCGTAGATCTGGGAGTCACAGATACGCAGTATTTT. Its protein is CASSVDLGVTDTQYF.